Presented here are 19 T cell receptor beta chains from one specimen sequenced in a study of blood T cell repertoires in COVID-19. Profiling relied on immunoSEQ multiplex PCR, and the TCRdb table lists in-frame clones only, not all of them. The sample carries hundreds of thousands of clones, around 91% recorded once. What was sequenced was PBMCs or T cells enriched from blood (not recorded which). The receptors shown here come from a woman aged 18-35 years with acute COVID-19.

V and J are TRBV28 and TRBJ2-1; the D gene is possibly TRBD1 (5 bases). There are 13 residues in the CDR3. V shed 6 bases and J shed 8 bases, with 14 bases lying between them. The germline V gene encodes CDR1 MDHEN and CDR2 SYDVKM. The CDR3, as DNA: TGTGCCAGCAGACCCGACAGCTTGTATGAGCAGTTCTTC. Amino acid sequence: CASRPDSLYEQFF.

DNA of the CDR3: TGTGCCAGCAGTTTATCGAGCAACCATGGCTACACCTTC. Protein sequence: CASSLSSNHGYTF. The rearrangement uses TRBV27 and TRBJ1-2; no reliable D call. This CDR3 is 13 amino acids long. CDR1 is MNHEY and CDR2 is SMNVEV in the germline V gene (reference sequence). Trimming left V 0 bases short and J 6 bases short, with 8 bases between.

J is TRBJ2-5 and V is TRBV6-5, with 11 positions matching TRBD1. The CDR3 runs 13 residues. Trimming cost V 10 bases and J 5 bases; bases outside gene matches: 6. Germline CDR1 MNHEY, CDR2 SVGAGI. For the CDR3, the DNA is TGTGCCATCAGGGACAGGGGGACGGAGACCCAGTACTTC. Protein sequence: CAIRDRGTETQYF.

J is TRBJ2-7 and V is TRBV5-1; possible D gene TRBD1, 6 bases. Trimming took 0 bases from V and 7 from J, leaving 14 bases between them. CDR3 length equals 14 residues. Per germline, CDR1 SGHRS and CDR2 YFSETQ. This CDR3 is CASSLVQGTGEQYF. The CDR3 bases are TGCGCCAGCAGCTTGGTACAGGGTACGGGAGAGCAGTACTTC.

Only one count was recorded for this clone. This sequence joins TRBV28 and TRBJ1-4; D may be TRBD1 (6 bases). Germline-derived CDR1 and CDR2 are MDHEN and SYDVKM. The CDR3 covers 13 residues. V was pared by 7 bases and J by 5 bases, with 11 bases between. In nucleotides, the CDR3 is TGTGCCAGCAAGGACAGCCTAAATGAAAAACTGTTTTTT. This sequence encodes CASKDSLNEKLFF.

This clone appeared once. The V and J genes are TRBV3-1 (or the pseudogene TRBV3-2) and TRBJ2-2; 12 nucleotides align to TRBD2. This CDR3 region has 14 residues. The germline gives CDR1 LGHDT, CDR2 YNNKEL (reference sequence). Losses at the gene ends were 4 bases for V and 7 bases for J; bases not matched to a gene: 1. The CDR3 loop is CASSLLAGGGELFF. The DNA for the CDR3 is TGTGCCAGCAGCCTACTAGCGGGAGGCGGGGAGCTGTTTTTT.

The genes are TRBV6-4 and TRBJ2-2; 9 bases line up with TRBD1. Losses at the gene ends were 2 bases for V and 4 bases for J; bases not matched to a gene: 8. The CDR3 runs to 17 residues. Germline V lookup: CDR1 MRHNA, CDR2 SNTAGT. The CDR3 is CASSDGGQGSFTGELFF. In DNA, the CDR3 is TGTGCCAGCAGTGACGGGGGACAGGGCAGTTTCACCGGGGAGCTGTTTTTT.

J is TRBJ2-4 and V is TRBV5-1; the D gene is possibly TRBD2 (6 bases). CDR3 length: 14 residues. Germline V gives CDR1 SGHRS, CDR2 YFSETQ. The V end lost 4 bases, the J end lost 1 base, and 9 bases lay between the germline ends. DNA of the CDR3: TGCGCCAGCAGCCCGGGGGTGGCCAAAAACATTCAGTACTTC. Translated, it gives CASSPGVAKNIQYF.

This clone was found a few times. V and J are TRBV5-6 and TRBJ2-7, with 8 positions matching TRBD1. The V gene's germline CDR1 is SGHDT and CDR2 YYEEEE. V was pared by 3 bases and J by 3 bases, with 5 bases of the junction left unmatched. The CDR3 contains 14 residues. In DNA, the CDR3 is TGTGCCAGCAGCTCCGGGACAGGAAACTACGAGCAGTACTTC. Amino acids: CASSSGTGNYEQYF. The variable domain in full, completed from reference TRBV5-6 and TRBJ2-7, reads DAGVTQSPTHLIKTRGQQVTLRCSPKSGHDTVSWYQQALGQGPQFIFQYYEEEERQRGNFPDRFSGHQFPNYSSELNVNALLLGDSALYLCASSSGTGNYEQYFGPGTRLTVT.

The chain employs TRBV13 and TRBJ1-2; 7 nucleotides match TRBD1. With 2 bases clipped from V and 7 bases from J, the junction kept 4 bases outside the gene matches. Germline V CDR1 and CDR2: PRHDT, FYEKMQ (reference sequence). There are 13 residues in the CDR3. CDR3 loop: CASSLNRGVGYTF. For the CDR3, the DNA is TGTGCCAGCAGCTTAAACAGGGGTGTTGGCTACACCTTC.

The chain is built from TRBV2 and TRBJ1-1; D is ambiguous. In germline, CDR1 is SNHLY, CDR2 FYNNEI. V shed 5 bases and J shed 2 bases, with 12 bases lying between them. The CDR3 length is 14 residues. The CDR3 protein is CASSLRSLNTEAFF. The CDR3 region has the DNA TGTGCCAGCAGTCTTCGGAGTCTCAACACTGAAGCTTTCTTT.

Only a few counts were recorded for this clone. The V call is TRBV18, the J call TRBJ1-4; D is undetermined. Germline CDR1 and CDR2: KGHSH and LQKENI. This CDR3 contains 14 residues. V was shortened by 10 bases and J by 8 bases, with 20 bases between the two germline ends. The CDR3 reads CATNQVGSKEKLFF. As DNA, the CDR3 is TGTGCCACCAATCAGGTCGGTTCAAAGGAAAAACTGTTTTTT.

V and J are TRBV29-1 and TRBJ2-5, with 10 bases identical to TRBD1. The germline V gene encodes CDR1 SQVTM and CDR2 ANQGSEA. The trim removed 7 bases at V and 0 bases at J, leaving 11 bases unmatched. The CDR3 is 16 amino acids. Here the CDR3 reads CSAAGQDRGYQETQYF. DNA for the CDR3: TGCAGCGCGGCGGGGCAGGACAGGGGGTACCAAGAGACCCAGTACTTC.

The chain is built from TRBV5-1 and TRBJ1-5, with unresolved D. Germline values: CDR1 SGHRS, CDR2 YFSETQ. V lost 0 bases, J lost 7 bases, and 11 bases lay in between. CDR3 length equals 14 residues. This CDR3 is CASSLEGSGQPQHF. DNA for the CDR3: TGCGCCAGCAGCTTGGAAGGGTCGGGGCAGCCCCAGCATTTT.

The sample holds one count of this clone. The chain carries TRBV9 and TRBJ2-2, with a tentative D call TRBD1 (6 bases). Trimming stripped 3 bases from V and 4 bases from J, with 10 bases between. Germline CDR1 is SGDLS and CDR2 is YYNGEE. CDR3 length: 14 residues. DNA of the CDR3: TGTGCCAGCAGCGCCAACAGGGTCACCGGGGAGCTGTTTTTT. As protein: CASSANRVTGELFF.

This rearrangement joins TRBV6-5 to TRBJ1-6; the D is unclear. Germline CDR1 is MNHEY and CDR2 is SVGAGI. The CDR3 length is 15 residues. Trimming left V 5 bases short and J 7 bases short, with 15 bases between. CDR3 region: CASSPLSGLNSPLHF. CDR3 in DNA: TGTGCCAGCAGTCCGTTAAGTGGACTGAATTCACCCCTCCACTTT.

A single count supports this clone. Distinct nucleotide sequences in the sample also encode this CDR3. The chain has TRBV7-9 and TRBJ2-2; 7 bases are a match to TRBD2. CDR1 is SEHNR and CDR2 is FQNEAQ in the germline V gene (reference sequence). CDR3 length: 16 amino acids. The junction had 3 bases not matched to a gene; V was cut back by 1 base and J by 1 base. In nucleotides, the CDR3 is TGTGCCAGCAGCTTAGGAGCGGGACTGAACACCGGGGAGCTGTTTTTT. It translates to CASSLGAGLNTGELFF. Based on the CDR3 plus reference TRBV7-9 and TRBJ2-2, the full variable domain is DTGVSQNPRHKITKRGQNVTFRCDPISEHNRLYWYRQTLGQGPEFLTYFQNEAQLEKSRLLSDRFSAERPKGSFSTLEIQRTEQGDSAMYLCASSLGAGLNTGELFFGEGSRLTVL.

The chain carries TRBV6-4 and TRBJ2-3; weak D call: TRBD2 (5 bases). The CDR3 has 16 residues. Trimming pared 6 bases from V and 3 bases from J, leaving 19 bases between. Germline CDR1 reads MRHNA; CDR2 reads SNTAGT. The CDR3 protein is CASRNPDYKLTDTQYF. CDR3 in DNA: TGTGCCAGCAGGAACCCCGACTACAAGCTGACAGATACGCAGTATTTT.

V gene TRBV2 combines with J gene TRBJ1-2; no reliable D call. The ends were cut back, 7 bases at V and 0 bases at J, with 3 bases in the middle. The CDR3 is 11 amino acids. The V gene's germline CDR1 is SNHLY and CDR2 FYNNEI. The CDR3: CASTANYGYTF. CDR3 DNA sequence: TGTGCCAGCACGGCTAACTATGGCTACACCTTC. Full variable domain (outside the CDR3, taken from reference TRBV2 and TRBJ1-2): EPEVTQTPSHQVTQMGQEVILRCVPISNHLYFYWYRQILGQKVEFLVSFYNNEISEKSEIFDDQFSVERPDGSNFTLKIRSTKLEDSAMYFCASTANYGYTFGSGTRLTVV.